One and the same sample provided the 6 T cell receptor beta chains below, sequenced in a study of siplizumab effects on memory and regulatory T cells (dated 2019 in TCRdb). Receptor amplification or capture employed the immunoSEQ multiplex PCR assay. TCRdb provides this immuneACCESS table in a form limited to in-frame rearrangements. Some clones are lacking; in checked studies, under half of them reflect an unresolved V gene, and why the rest are absent is not known. In this sample the table shows some 63,000 clones, roughly 96% of which occur a single time. More than 0.095% of the sample is in the top ten clones. The sequencing input was naive CD8+ T cells sorted from blood. The cell subset or site label here, explained by the study, means: unstimulated naive T cells. Every receptor here comes from a human donor in good health.

The CDR3 sequence: CASSSLGTEGFYGYTF. Here the CDR3 DNA reads TGTGCCAGCAGTTCCCTTGGGACAGAGGGATTCTATGGCTACACCTTC. This sequence joins TRBV27 and TRBJ1-2; TRBD1 agrees at 7 bases. The CDR3 sequence is 16 residues long. V lost 4 bases, J lost 4 bases, and 12 bases stayed unmatched. The germline V gene encodes CDR1 MNHEY and CDR2 SMNVEV (reference sequence).

This sequence joins TRBV7-6 and TRBJ2-7; the D gene could be TRBD1 or TRBD2 (5 bases each). Trimming removed 0 bases at V and 5 bases at J, with 8 bases between. This CDR3 is 13 amino acids long. Germline V lookup: CDR1 SGHVS, CDR2 FNYEAQ. Here the CDR3 reads CASSLAGDHEQYF. CDR3 DNA: TGTGCCAGCAGCTTAGCTGGGGACCACGAGCAGTACTTC.

V usage is TRBV11-2 and J usage is TRBJ2-7; 9 bases align to TRBD2. This CDR3 contains 14 residues. Germline V gives CDR1 SGHAT, CDR2 FQNNGV. V gave up 5 bases and J gave up 0 bases; unmatched junction bases: 2. For the CDR3, the DNA is TGTGCCAGCAGCCTAGCGGGGAGCTCCTACGAGCAGTACTTC. Translated: CASSLAGSSYEQYF.

This clone appeared once. CDR3 amino acids: CASSGVAGGPADTQYF. For the CDR3, the DNA is TGTGCCAGCAGTGGGGTAGCGGGGGGGCCCGCTGATACGCAGTATTTT. The V call is TRBV28, the J call TRBJ2-3; 11 bases map to TRBD2. The CDR3 loop spans 16 amino acids. The trim removed 5 bases at V and 6 bases at J, leaving 10 bases unmatched. The germline gives CDR1 MDHEN, CDR2 SYDVKM.

V usage is TRBV27 and J usage is TRBJ2-7; no reliable D call. Germline assignment: CDR1 MNHEY and CDR2 SMNVEV (reference sequence). V gave up 8 bases and J gave up 6 bases, with 11 bases separating them. CDR3 length equals 11 residues. CDR3: CASGKYPEQYF. CDR3 bases: TGTGCCAGCGGTAAATATCCCGAGCAGTACTTC.

This sequence joins TRBV9 and TRBJ2-6; D unresolved. Trimming cost V 3 bases and J 0 bases, with 10 bases left between them. The CDR3 runs 16 residues. Germline V CDR1 and CDR2: SGDLS, YYNGEE. The CDR3 nucleotides are TGTGCCAGCAGCGGTAAGGATTCCTCTGGGGCCAACGTCCTGACTTTC. Protein: CASSGKDSSGANVLTF.